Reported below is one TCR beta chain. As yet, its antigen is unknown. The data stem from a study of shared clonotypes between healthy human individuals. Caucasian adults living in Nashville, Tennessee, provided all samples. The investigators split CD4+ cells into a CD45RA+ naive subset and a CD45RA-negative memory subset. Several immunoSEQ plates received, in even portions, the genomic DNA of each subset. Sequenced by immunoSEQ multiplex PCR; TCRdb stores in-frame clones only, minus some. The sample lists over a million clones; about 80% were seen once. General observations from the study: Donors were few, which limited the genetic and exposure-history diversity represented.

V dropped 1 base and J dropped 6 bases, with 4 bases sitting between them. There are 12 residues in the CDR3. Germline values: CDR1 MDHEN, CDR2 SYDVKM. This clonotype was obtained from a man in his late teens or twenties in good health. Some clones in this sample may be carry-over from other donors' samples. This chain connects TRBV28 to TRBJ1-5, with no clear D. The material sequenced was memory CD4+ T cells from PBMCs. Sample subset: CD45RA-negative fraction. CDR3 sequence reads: CASSLYAQPQHF. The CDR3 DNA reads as TGTGCCAGCAGTTTATACGCTCAGCCCCAGCATTTT.